This paragraph reports one TCR beta chain. V lost 5 bases and J lost 7, with 11 bases in between. The CDR3 is 13 residues long. Germline CDR1 SEHNR, CDR2 FQNEAQ (reference sequence). Using immunoSEQ multiplex PCR, the repertoire was profiled, and TCRdb retains in-frame clones only, with some absent. The sample holds about 60,000 clones, 93% seen once. The source of the sample is a study of T cell changes during pregnancy in multiple sclerosis. This specimen consisted of CD8+ T cells from peripheral blood mononuclear cells, obtained in the second trimester of pregnancy. This receptor was identified in a female donor with multiple sclerosis, enrolled in a pregnancy study. The chain joins TRBV7-9 to TRBJ1-4; no firm D call. CDR3 nucleotide sequence: TGTGCCAGCAGCCCCCGAGATTCTGAAAAACTGTTTTTT. Translation gives CASSPRDSEKLFF.